This TCR beta chain emerged from a study of CD8 T cells in ankylosing spondylitis (dated by TCRdb to between 2016 and 2019). Notes on the research overall: The study profiled T cell receptor beta repertoires in healthy donors and ankylosing spondylitis patients to find disease-linked TCR variants. Peripheral blood samples were taken, and synovial fluid was additionally collected from ankylosing spondylitis patients. In total, the full study cohort was made up of some 110 healthy donors and 25 to 30 ankylosing spondylitis patients.

This clonotype was observed a handful of times. Its target antigen remains unknown. Base qualities are not provided; no much larger clone lies one nucleotide away. Sequencer: Illumina HiSeq 2500. Quantitative 5'-RACE with molecular barcodes was used to prepare TCR beta libraries. As for how the authors treated the data: A new computational method based on a probabilistic model of VDJ rearrangement was used to identify disease-linked TCR variants. TCRdb reran the public reads through fastp at Q25 and MiXCR, keeping productive beta chains. Rows are combined by CDR3 protein, so each entry shows the most common genes and DNA. TCRdb, rather than the study authors, made the V and J calls. For this sample the table gives 700,000 to 850,000 distinct CDR3 sequences, of which approximately 10% were detected only once. Under 0.6% of the sample is taken by the ten largest. Its CDR3 holds 15 amino acids, cysteine through phenylalanine. The kept DNA is CDR3 alone, 45 bases in frame from the first base. V loses 0 bases of germline sequence and J loses 4 bases, and the interval between the two ends is 11 bases. Taken from the germline V gene (reference sequence), the CDR1 and CDR2 loops are SGHNT and YYREEE.

Overall study results and their limits: Some TCR beta motif variants had previously been reported in synovial fluid and blood of reactive arthritis patients, which suggested common disease-initiation mechanisms. According to the report, matched synovial fluid samples from ankylosing spondylitis patients were significantly enriched for the disease-linked clones. Blood from ankylosing spondylitis patients appeared to be characterized by a TCR beta motif composed of under 10 highly homologous amino acid variants. The disease-linked clones had a CD8+ phenotype and were found at relatively low frequencies in peripheral blood.

The TCR comes from a male donor with ankylosing spondylitis. The V and J genes are TRBV5-4 and TRBJ1-5; no D gene is confidently identified. What was sequenced was blood, either unsorted or a sorted T cell fraction (not recorded which). The CDR3 region: CASSLDGMPNQPQHF. The DNA sequence is TGTGCCAGCAGCTTGGACGGGATGCCAAATCAGCCCCAGCATTTT.